What follows are 12 T cell receptor beta chains derived from one specimen sequenced in a study of CD8+CD57+ T cells in acquired aplastic anemia (dated by TCRdb to 2017 to 2018). TCRdb shows the sequencer as Illumina HiSeq 2000. Genomic DNA was used as template for profiling of TCR beta VDJ combinations and CDR3 sequences. TCRdb reworked the public reads: Q25 trimming with fastp, MiXCR clone assembly, productive beta chains retained. Here each entry gathers all rows of one CDR3 protein and keeps the most common genes and DNA. In this sample the table shows about 130,000 distinct CDR3 sequences, 41% of which occur a single time. Of the sample, roughly 8.9% is held by the ten largest clones. Sequencing used sorted CD4+, CD8+, or CD8+CD57+ T cells (not recorded which) from PBMCs. These receptors were obtained from a human donor in good health, serving as a control.

The V gene is TRBV29-1, the J gene TRBJ2-3; the D is unclear. Germline assignment: CDR1 SQVTM and CDR2 ANQGSEA. Trimming removed 3 bases from V and 0 bases from J, with 4 bases in between. The CDR3 covers 12 residues. The CDR3 loop is CSVEVSTDTQYF. The CDR3 DNA sequence: TGCAGCGTTGAGGTTAGCACAGATACGCAGTATTTT.

This clonotype was seen at least ten times. V is TRBV20-1 and J is TRBJ1-4; unclear D gene. This CDR3 is 12 amino acids long. Germline V gives CDR1 DFQATT, CDR2 SNEGSKA (reference sequence). Trimming took off 3 bases at V and 6 bases at J, with 8 bases between the two ends. CDR3 protein: CSARSTDEKLFF. In nucleotides, the CDR3 is TGCAGTGCTAGGTCTACAGATGAAAAACTGTTTTTT.

There are a few counts of this clonotype. CDR3 amino acids: CASTMNYGYTF. CDR3 DNA: TGTGCCAGCACAATGAACTATGGCTACACCTTC. The gene calls are TRBV7-2 and TRBJ1-2; unclear D gene. The CDR3 runs 11 residues. Trimming removed 7 bases at V and 2 bases at J, with 5 bases between. Germline CDR1 is SGHTA and CDR2 is FQGNSA.

The chain recombines TRBV11-2 with TRBJ2-7; perhaps TRBD1 as D (5 bases). In germline, CDR1 is SGHAT, CDR2 FQNNGV. CDR3 length: 15 residues. The V gene lost 1 base and the J gene lost 3 bases, with 13 bases spanning the gap. CDR3 loop: CASSLVVGQVYEQYF. The CDR3 region has the DNA TGTGCCAGCAGCTTAGTTGTGGGGCAGGTCTACGAGCAGTACTTC.

This clonotype appeared once. CDR3 DNA sequence: TGTGCCAGCAGCGTGAGTGTCCCCCCCTACAATGAGCAGTTCTTC. It specifies CASSVSVPPYNEQFF. The chain is built from TRBV9 and TRBJ2-1, with D hard to call. Germline V CDR1 and CDR2: SGDLS, YYNGEE. Deletions cut 2 bases from V and 2 bases from J, with 11 bases between. The CDR3 runs to 15 residues.

The rearrangement joins TRBV10-3 to TRBJ2-3; 7 bases agree with TRBD2. Germline CDR1 ENHRY, CDR2 SYGVKD. V trimming: 11 bases; J trimming: 5 bases; junction bases outside the gene matches: 1. CDR3 length equals 10 residues. The CDR3 spells CAGGEDTQYF. DNA for the CDR3: TGTGCCGGGGGGGAAGATACGCAGTATTTT.

The genes are TRBV25-1 and TRBJ2-7; D could derive from TRBD1 or TRBD2 (5 bases each). V was clipped by 4 bases and J by 6 bases, with 19 bases between them. CDR1 is MGHDK and CDR2 is SYGVNS in the germline V gene. The CDR3 sequence is 15 residues long. In DNA, the CDR3 is TGTGCCAGCAGTGCTATAATCCGTCGGGGCGGCGAGCAGTACTTC. Protein: CASSAIIRRGGEQYF.

At least ten counts were recorded for this clonotype. The chain employs TRBV10-3 and TRBJ2-5, with D possibly matching TRBD2 (6 bases). The CDR3 extends over 13 amino acids. The V end lost 10 bases, the J end lost 3 bases, and 15 bases lay between the germline ends. In germline, CDR1 is ENHRY, CDR2 SYGVKD. The CDR3 coding sequence is TGTGCCACTGCGCCTGGGGGGAAAGAGACCCAGTACTTC. It specifies CATAPGGKETQYF.

This clonotype was detected ten times or more. The chain uses TRBV11-2 and TRBJ1-2; no definite D call. The CDR3 covers 13 residues. Trimming removed 0 bases at V and 8 bases at J, with 10 bases between. Germline loops: CDR1 SGHAT, CDR2 FQNNGV. CDR3 bases: TGTGCCAGCAGCTTAGATACGCGGGGAGGCTACACCTTC. This gives the protein CASSLDTRGGYTF.

This clonotype was counted ten times or more. V and J are TRBV7-8 and TRBJ1-2; no clear D. Germline lookup yields CDR1 SGHVS and CDR2 FQNEAQ. V was trimmed by 2 bases and J by 4 bases, leaving 14 bases between them. The CDR3 covers 15 residues. CDR3 in amino acids: CASSLRVSLVYGYTF. Here the CDR3 DNA reads TGTGCCAGCAGCTTACGGGTGTCCCTAGTCTATGGCTACACCTTC.

This clonotype has at least ten counts. V and J are TRBV15 and TRBJ2-7, with 8 nucleotides matching TRBD2. The CDR3 runs to 13 residues. The J segment lost 7 bases and the V segment lost 5 bases, leaving 7 bases of the junction unmatched. The germline CDR1 and CDR2 sequences are LNHNV and YYDKDF (reference sequence). CDR3 DNA sequence: TGTGCCACCAGCTCGGGGGGGCCGGGTGAGCAGTACTTC. Protein product: CATSSGGPGEQYF. Full variable domain (rest looked up from reference TRBV15 and TRBJ2-7): DAMVIQNPRYQVTQFGKPVTLSCSQTLNHNVMYWYQQKSSQAPKLLFHYYDKDFNNEADTPDNFQSRRPNTSFCFLDIRSPGLGDTAMYLCATSSGGPGEQYFGPGTRLTVT.

The rearrangement links TRBV19 to TRBJ2-1; 7 nucleotides agree with TRBD1. The CDR3 contains 14 residues. Trimming took 2 bases from V and 4 from J; bases not matched to a gene: 2. Germline values: CDR1 LNHDA, CDR2 SQIVND (reference sequence). The CDR3 region is CASSISGQYNEQFF. CDR3 nucleotide sequence: TGTGCCAGTAGTATATCGGGACAGTACAATGAGCAGTTCTTC.